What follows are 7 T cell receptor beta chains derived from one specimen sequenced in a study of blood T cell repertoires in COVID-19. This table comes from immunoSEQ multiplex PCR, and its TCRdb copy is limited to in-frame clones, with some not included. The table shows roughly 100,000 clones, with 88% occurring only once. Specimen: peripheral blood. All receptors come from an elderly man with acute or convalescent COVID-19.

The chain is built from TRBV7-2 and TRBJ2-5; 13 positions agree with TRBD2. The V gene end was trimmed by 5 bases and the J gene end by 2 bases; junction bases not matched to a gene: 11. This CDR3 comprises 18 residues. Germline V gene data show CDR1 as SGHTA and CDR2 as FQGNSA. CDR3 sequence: CASSLGEKGLAGQETQYF. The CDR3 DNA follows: TGTGCCAGCAGCCTGGGGGAGAAGGGACTAGCGGGACAAGAGACCCAGTACTTC.

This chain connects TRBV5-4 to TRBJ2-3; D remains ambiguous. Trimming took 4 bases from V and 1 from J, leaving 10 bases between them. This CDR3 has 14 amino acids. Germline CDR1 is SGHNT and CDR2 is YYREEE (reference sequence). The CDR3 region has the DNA TGTGCCAGCAGCCCGCGGCAGCGCACAGATACGCAGTATTTT. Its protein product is CASSPRQRTDTQYF.

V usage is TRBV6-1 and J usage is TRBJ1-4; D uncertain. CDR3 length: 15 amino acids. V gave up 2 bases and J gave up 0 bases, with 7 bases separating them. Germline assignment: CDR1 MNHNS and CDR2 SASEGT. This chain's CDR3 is CASSEYSATNEKLFF. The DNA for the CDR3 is TGTGCCAGCAGTGAATACAGTGCAACTAATGAAAAACTGTTTTTT.

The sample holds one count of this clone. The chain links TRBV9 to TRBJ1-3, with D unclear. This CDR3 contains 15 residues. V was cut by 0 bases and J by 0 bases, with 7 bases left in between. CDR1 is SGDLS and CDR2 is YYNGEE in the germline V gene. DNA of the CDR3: TGTGCCAGCAGCGTAGAATATTTCTCTGGAAACACCATATATTTT. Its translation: CASSVEYFSGNTIYF.

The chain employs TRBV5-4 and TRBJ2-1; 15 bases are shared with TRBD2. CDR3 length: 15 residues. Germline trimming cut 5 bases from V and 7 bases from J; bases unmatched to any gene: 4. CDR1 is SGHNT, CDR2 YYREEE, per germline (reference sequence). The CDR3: CASSPGLAGGNEQFF. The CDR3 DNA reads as TGTGCCAGCAGTCCGGGACTAGCGGGAGGTAATGAGCAGTTCTTC.

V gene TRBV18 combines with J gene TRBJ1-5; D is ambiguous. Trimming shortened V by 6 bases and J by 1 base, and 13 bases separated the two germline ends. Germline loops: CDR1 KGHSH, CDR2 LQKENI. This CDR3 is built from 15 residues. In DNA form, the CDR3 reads TGTGCCAGCTCTATCCAGCGGCAGAGCAATCAGCCCCAGCATTTT. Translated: CASSIQRQSNQPQHF. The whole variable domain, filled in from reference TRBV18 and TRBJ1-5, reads NAGVMQNPRHLVRRRGQEARLRCSPMKGHSHVYWYRQLPEEGLKFMVYLQKENIIDESGMPKERFSAEFPKEGPSILRIQQVVRGDSAAYFCASSIQRQSNQPQHFGDGTRLSIL.

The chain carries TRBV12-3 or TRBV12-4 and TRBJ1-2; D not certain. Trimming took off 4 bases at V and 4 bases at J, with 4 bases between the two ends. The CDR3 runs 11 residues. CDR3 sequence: CASSWAYGYTF. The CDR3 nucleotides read TGTGCCAGCAGTTGGGCCTATGGCTACACCTTC.